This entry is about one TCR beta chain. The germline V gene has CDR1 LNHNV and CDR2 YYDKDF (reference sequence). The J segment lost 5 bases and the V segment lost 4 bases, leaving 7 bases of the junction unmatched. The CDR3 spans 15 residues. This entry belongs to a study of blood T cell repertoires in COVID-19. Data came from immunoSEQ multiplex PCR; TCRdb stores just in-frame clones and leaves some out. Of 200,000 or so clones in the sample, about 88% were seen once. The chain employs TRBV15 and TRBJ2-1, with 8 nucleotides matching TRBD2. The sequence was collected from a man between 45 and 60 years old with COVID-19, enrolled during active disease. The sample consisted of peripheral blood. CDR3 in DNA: TGTGCCACCAGCAAGGGACTAGTCAGCCACAATGAGCAGTTCTTC. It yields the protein CATSKGLVSHNEQFF. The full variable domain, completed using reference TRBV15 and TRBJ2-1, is DAMVIQNPRYQVTQFGKPVTLSCSQTLNHNVMYWYQQKSSQAPKLLFHYYDKDFNNEADTPDNFQSRRPNTSFCFLDIRSPGLGDTAMYLCATSKGLVSHNEQFFGPGTRLTVL.